The 5 T cell receptor beta chains presented below share a single source sample, sequenced in a study of blood T cell repertoires in COVID-19. The data were produced by immunoSEQ multiplex PCR, yet TCRdb's version contains in-frame clones alone and is incomplete. The sample lists 50,000 to 65,000 clones, around 84% occurring once. The sequenced sample was peripheral blood. These receptors all stem from a man aged 50 to 60 with active COVID-19.

The rearrangement links TRBV11-2 to TRBJ2-1, with 9 bases aligning to TRBD2. CDR1 and CDR2 from the germline V gene are SGHAT and FQNNGV. Trimming removed 4 bases from V and 5 bases from J; junction bases left unmatched: 9. The CDR3 is 16 amino acids. The CDR3 protein is CASSSISGSPNNEQFF. Written as DNA, the CDR3 is TGTGCCAGCAGCTCCATTAGCGGGAGCCCCAACAATGAGCAGTTCTTC.

V gene TRBV2 combines with J gene TRBJ2-3; D is possibly TRBD2 (6 bases). CDR3 size: 14 residues. Trimming took off 7 bases at V and 0 bases at J, with 11 bases between the two ends. Germline lookup yields CDR1 SNHLY and CDR2 FYNNEI. The CDR3 sequence is CASKGGASTDTQYF. The CDR3 DNA follows: TGTGCCAGCAAGGGCGGGGCCAGCACAGATACGCAGTATTTT.

V is TRBV5-6 and J is TRBJ1-1; D gene uncertain. The CDR3 runs to 13 residues. Germline CDR1 reads SGHDT; CDR2 reads YYEEEE. Trimming left V 4 bases short and J 11 bases short, with 18 bases between. The CDR3 nucleotides are TGTGCCAGCAGCGGAGGATTCGAGGGATGGGCTTTCTTT. Amino acid sequence: CASSGGFEGWAFF.

The chain combines TRBV4-2 with TRBJ2-5; TRBD2 matches 8 bases. Germline V gene sequence: CDR1 LGHNA, CDR2 YNFKEQ. J gave up 2 bases and V 1 base, and 3 bases lay outside the gene matches. This CDR3 contains 15 residues. Here the CDR3 reads CASSQVPGGQETQYF. The CDR3 bases are TGTGCCAGCAGCCAAGTACCGGGAGGGCAAGAGACCCAGTACTTC.

The chain joins TRBV6-5 to TRBJ2-3; TRBD1 agrees at 10 bases. CDR3 length: 15 residues. Trimming removed 0 bases from V and 4 bases from J; junction bases left unmatched: 1. CDR1 is MNHEY, CDR2 SVGAGI, per germline. The CDR3 nucleotides read TGTGCCAGCAGTTACTCCGGGACAGGGGCAGATACGCAGTATTTT. Encoded protein: CASSYSGTGADTQYF.